This T cell receptor (beta chain) emerged from a study of blood T cells in healthy people across ages. V dropped 1 base and J dropped 1 base, with 10 bases sitting between them. Per germline, CDR1 SGHVS and CDR2 FNYEAQ. The CDR3 length is 15 residues. This clonotype came up a few times. Using a J-beta primer mix together with a sample-barcoded 5' primer, a second PCR was run for roughly 7 to 12 cycles. TCRdb reprocessed the 5' RACE reads with MiXCR, giving one entry per CDR3 protein. Seen here are around 1.5 million distinct CDR3 sequences, approximately 40% observed once, and the top ten hold 7.9%. This rearrangement joins TRBV7-6 to TRBJ2-5; maybe TRBD1 (5 bases). Sequences were obtained from blood. This sequence was found in a woman under 30 in good health. The CDR3 DNA is TGTGCCAGCAGCTTAGACAGGTTCCCCCAAGAGACCCAGTACTTC. Its protein product is CASSLDRFPQETQYF.